This T cell receptor (beta chain) is drawn from a study of blood T cell repertoires in COVID-19. Overall study context: The United States, Italy and Spain provided the acute and convalescent COVID-19 samples.

As originally analysed: Researchers report that nucleated cell counts were estimated from reference gene primer amplification. The repertoire was sequenced with immunoSEQ multiplex PCR; TCRdb's copy has only in-frame clones and lacks some. V and J calls plus clone size are reproduced from that table; the DNA served to infer D and trimming. The data hold about 180,000 clones, with around nine tenths observed a single time. This clone was counted once. The CDR3 has 16 amino acids. V lost 0 bases to trimming and J lost 0 bases, with 8 bases between them. In germline, CDR1 is SGHAT, CDR2 FQDESV (reference sequence).

The specimen was peripheral blood. The TCR comes from an older woman with COVID-19, enrolled during active disease. The chain recombines TRBV11-1 with TRBJ2-2, with D perhaps TRBD1 (6 bases). The CDR3 protein is CASSLAGAANTGELFF. The CDR3 bases are TGTGCCAGCAGCTTAGCGGGGGCCGCGAACACCGGGGAGCTGTTTTTT.